Listed here are 2 T cell receptor beta chains from one sample, sequenced in a study of blood T cell repertoires in COVID-19 (TCRdb year 2020). Receptor libraries were prepared by the immunoSEQ multiplex PCR assay. Entries here come from immuneACCESS through TCRdb and include only in-frame sequences with V and J called. Some clones fail to appear in such tables; in the studies checked, an unresolved V gene covers under half of the shortfall, and the cause of the remainder is unknown. For this sample the table gives approximately 170,000 clones, of which under 90% were detected only once. Clones ranked in the top ten supply roughly 8% of the sample. Sequenced: PBMCs or T cells enriched from blood (not recorded which). Receptors were obtained from a woman between 45 and 60 years old who had recovered from COVID-19.

This chain joins TRBV4-1 and TRBJ2-1; TRBD2 aligns across 10 bases. The length of the CDR3 is 16 residues. The germline V gene has CDR1 MGHRA and CDR2 YSYEKL. After removal of 1 base from V and 0 bases from J, the junction contained 0 bases not matched to a gene. The chain's CDR3 is CASSQASGSSYNEQFF. CDR3 in DNA: TGCGCCAGCAGCCAAGCTAGCGGGAGCTCCTACAATGAGCAGTTCTTC.

This chain joins TRBV29-1 and TRBJ2-7; 9 nucleotides match TRBD2. V was clipped by 7 bases and J by 4 bases; unmatched bases: 11. The CDR3 has 14 amino acids. Germline V gene data show CDR1 as SQVTM and CDR2 as ANQGSEA. The DNA of the CDR3 is TGCAGCGCCGCCACTTATAGCGGGGGTTACGAGCAGTACTTC. Residues: CSAATYSGGYEQYF.